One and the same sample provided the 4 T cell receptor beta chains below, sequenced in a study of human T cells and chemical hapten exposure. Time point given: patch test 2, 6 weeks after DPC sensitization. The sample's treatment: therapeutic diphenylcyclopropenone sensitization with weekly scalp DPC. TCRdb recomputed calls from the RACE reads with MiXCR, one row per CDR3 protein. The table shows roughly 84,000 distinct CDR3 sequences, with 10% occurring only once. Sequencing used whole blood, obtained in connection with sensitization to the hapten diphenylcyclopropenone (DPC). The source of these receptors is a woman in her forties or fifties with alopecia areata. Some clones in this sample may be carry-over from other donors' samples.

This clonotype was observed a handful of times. The CDR3 region has the DNA TGCGCCAGCAGCTTGCAGGGCGGCACTGAAGCTTTCTTT. It is translated as CASSLQGGTEAFF. The chain combines TRBV5-1 with TRBJ1-1, with a possible D match to TRBD1 (5 bases). The CDR3 covers 13 residues. Germline V gene lookup returns CDR1 SGHRS and CDR2 YFSETQ. Trimming shortened V by 1 base and J by 4 bases, and 8 bases separated the two germline ends.

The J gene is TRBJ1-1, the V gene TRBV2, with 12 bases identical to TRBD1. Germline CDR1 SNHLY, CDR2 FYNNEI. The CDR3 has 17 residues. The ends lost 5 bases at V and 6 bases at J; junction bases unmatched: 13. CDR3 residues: CASSLRDRGRGFAEAFF. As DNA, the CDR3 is TGTGCCAGCAGTCTCCGGGACAGGGGGCGCGGGTTCGCTGAAGCTTTCTTT.

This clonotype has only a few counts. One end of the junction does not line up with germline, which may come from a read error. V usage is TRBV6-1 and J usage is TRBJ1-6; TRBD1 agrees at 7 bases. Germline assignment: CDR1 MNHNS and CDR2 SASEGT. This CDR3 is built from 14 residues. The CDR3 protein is CAGRAGQTNSPLHF. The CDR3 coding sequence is TGTGCCGGCAGGGCGGGACAGACGAATTCACCCCTCCACTTT.

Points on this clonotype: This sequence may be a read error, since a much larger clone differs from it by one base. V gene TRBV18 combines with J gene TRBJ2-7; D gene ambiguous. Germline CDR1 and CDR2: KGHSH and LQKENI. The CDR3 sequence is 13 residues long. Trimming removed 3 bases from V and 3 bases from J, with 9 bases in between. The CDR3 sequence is CASSPVEYYEQYF. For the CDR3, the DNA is TGTGCCAGCTCACCTGTCGAGTACTACGAGCAGTACTTC.